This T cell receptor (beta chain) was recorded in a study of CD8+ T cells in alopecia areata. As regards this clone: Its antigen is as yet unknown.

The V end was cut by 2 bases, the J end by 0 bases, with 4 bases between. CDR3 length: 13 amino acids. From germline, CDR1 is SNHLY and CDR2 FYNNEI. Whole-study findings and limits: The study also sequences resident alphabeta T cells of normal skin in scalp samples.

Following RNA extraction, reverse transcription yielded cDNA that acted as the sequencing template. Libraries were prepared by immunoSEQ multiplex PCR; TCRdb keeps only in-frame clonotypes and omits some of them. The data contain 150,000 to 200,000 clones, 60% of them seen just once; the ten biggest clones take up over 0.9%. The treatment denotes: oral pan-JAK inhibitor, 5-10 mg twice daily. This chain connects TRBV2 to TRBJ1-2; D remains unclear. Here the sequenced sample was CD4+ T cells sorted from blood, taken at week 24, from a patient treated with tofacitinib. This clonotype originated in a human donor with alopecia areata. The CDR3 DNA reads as TGTGCCAGCAGTGAAATAGCTAACTATGGCTACACCTTC. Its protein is CASSEIANYGYTF.